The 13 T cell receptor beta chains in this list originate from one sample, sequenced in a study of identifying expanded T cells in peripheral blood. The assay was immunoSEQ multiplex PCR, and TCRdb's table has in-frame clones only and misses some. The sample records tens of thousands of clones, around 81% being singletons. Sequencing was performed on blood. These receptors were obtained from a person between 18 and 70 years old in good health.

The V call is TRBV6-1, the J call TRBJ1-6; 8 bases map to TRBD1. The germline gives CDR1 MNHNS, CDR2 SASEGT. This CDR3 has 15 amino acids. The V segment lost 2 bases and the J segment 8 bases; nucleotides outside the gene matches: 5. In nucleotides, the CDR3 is TGTGCCAGCAGTGAAAGGACAGGGAACTATTCACCCCTCCACTTT. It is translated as CASSERTGNYSPLHF.

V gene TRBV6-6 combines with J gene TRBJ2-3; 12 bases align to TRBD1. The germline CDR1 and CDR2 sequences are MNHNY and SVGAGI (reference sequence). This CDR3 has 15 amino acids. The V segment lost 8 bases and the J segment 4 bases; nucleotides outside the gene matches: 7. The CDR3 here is CASGQGQGAADTQYF. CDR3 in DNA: TGTGCCAGCGGCCAGGGACAGGGGGCGGCAGATACGCAGTATTTT.

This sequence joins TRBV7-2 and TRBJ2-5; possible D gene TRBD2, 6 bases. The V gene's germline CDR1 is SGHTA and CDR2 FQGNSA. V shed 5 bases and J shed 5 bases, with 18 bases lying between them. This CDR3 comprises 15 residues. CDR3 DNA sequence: TGTGCCAGCAGCCAAAGCCCGGGGGAACTGGAGACCCAGTACTTC. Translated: CASSQSPGELETQYF.

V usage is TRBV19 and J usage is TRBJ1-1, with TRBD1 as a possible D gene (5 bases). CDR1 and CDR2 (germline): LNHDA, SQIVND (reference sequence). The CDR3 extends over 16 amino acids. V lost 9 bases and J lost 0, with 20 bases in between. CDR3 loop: CASHLGGGLMNTEAFF. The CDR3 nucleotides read TGTGCCAGCCATCTCGGCGGGGGGTTAATGAACACTGAAGCTTTCTTT.

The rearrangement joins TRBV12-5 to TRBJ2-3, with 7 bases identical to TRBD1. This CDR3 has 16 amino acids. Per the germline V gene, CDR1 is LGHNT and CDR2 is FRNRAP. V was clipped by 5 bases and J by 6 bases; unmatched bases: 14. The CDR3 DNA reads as TGTGCTAGTGGTACCCCGACAGGCCTACAGGGGGATACGCAGTATTTT. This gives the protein CASGTPTGLQGDTQYF.

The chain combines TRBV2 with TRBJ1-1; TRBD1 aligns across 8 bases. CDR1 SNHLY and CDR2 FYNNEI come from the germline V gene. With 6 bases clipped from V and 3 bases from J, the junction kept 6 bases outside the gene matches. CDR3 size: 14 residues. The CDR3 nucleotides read TGTGCCAGCAGGCGACAGGGGTGGGACACTGAAGCTTTCTTT. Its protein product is CASRRQGWDTEAFF.

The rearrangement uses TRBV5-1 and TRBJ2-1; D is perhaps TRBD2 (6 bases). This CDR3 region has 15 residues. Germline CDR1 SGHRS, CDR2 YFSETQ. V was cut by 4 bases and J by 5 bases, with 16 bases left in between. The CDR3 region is CASSLSGTRNNEQFF. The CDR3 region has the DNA TGCGCCAGCAGCCTCTCCGGGACTCGGAACAATGAGCAGTTCTTC.

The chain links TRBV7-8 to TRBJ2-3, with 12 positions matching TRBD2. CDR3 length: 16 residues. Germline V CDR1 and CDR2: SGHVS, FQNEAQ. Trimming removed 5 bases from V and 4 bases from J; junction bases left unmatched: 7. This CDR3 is CASSDRTSGTSDTQYF. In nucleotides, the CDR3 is TGTGCCAGCAGCGACCGGACTAGCGGGACCTCAGATACGCAGTATTTT. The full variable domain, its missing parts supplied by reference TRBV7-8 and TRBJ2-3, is GAGVSQSPRYKVAKRGQDVALRCDPISGHVSLFWYQQALGQGPEFLTYFQNEAQLDKSGLPSDRFFAERPEGSVSTLKIQRTQQEDSAVYLCASSDRTSGTSDTQYFGPGTRLTVL.

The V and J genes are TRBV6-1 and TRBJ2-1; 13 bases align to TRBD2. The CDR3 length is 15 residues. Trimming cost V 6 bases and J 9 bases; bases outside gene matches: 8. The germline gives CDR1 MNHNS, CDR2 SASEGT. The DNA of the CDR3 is TGTGCCAGCAGAGTACTAGCGGGGGGGCCGGGTGAGCAGTTCTTC. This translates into CASRVLAGGPGEQFF.

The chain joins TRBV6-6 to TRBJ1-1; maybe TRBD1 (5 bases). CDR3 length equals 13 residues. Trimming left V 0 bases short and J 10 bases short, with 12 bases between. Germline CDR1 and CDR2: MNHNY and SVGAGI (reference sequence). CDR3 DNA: TGTGCCAGCAGTTACTCAAGGGGAGAGGGAGCTTTCTTT. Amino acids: CASSYSRGEGAFF.

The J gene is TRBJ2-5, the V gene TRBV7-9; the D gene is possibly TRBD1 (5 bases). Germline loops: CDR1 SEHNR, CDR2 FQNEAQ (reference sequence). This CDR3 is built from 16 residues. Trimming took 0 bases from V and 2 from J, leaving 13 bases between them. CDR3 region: CASSLASGQGQETQYF. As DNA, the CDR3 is TGTGCCAGCAGCTTAGCGTCAGGGCAGGGACAAGAGACCCAGTACTTC. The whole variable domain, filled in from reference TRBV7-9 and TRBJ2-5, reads DTGVSQNPRHKITKRGQNVTFRCDPISEHNRLYWYRQTLGQGPEFLTYFQNEAQLEKSRLLSDRFSAERPKGSFSTLEIQRTEQGDSAMYLCASSLASGQGQETQYFGPGTRLLVL.

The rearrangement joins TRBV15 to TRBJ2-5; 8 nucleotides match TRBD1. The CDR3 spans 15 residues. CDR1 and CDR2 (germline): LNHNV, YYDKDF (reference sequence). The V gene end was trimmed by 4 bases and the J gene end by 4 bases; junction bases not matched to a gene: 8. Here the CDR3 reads CATSIQGAVGETQYF. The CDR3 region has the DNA TGTGCCACCAGCATCCAGGGGGCGGTAGGAGAGACCCAGTACTTC.

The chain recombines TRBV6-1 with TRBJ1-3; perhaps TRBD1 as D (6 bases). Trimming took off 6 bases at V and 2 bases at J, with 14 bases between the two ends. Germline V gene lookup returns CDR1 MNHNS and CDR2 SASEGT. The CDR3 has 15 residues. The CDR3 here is CASRGGGVPGNTIYF. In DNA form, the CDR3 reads TGTGCCAGCAGAGGAGGGGGGGTGCCTGGAAACACCATATATTTT.